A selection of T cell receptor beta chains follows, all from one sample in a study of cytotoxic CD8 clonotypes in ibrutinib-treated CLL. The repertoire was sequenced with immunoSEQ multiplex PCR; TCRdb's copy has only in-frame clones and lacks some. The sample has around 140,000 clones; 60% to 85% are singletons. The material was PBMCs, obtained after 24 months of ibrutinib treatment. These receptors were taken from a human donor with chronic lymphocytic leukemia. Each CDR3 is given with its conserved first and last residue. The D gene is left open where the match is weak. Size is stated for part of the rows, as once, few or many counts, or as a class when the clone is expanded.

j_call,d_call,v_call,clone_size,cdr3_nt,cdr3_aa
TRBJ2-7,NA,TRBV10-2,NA,TGCGCCAGTTTGGACACGACTTGGAACGAGCAGTACTTC,CASLDTTWNEQYF
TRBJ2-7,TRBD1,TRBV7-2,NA,TGTGCCAGCAGCCCCGCAGGGGGCGCGGGCGAGCAGTACTTC,CASSPAGGAGEQYF
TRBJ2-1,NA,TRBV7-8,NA,TGTGCCAGCAGCTTCGGGCCCAATGAGCAGTTCTTC,CASSFGPNEQFF
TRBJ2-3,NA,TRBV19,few,TGTGCCAGTAGTATCGGGGAGGGCACAGATACGCAGTATTTT,CASSIGEGTDTQYF
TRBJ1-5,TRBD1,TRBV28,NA,TGTGCCAGCAGTGTCCCGGGACAGTGGCGGCCCCAGCATTTT,CASSVPGQWRPQHF
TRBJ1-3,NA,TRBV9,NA,TGTGCCAGCAGCGTCGGCACCCCACGGGGACTTGCACCCGTGGGAAACACCATATATTTT,CASSVGTPRGLAPVGNTIYF
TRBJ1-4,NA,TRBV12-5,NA,TGTGCTAGTGGCCCGGACAGACTATCAACTAATGAAAAACTGTTTTTT,CASGPDRLSTNEKLFF
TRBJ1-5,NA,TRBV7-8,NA,TGTGCCAGCAGCTTAGGGGGAGCAAGCAATCAGCCCCAGCATTTT,CASSLGGASNQPQHF
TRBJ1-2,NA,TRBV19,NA,TGTGCCAGTAGTTGGCAGAACTATGGCTACACCTTC,CASSWQNYGYTF
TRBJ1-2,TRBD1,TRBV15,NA,TGTGCCACCCGTCCCGGGACAGGGAGCTATGGCTACACCTTC,CATRPGTGSYGYTF
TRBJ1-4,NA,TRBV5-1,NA,TGCGCCAGCAGCTTGCGTGGCCCAGGGAGAACTAATGAAAAACTGTTTTTT,CASSLRGPGRTNEKLFF
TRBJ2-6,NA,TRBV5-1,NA,TGCGCCAGCAGCGTACAGGTCTCTGGGGCCAACGTCCTGACTTTC,CASSVQVSGANVLTF
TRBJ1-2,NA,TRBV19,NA,TGTGCCAGTAGTCCCAGACAGGCGGGCGGCTACACCTTC,CASSPRQAGGYTF